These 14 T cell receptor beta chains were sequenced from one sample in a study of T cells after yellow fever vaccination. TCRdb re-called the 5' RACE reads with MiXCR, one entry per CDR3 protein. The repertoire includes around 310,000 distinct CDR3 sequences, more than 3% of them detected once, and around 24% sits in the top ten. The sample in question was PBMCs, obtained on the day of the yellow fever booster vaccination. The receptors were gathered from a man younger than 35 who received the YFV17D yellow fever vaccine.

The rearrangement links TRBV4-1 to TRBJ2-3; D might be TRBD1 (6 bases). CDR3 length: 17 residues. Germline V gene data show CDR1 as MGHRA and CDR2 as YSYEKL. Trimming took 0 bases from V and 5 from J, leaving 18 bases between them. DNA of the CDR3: TGCGCCAGCAGCCAAGATTTCCCACAGGGCATGATAGATACGCAGTATTTT. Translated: CASSQDFPQGMIDTQYF.

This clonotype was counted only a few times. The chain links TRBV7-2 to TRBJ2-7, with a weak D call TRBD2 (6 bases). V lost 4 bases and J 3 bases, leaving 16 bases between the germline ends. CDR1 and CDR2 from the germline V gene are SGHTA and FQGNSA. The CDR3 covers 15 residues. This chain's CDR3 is CASSSGLATYYEQYF. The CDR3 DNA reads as TGTGCCAGCAGCTCGGGTCTAGCGACCTACTACGAGCAGTACTTC. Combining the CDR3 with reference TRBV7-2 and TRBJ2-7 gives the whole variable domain GAGVSQSPSNKVTEKGKDVELRCDPISGHTALYWYRQSLGQGLEFLIYFQGNSAPDKSGLPSDRFSAERTGGSVSTLTIQRTQQEDSAVYLCASSSGLATYYEQYFGPGTRLTVT.

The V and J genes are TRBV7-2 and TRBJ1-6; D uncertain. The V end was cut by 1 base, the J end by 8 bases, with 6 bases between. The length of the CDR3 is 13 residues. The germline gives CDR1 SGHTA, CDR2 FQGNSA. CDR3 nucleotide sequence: TGTGCCAGCAGCTTAGAACTTTATTCACCCCTCCACTTT. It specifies CASSLELYSPLHF.

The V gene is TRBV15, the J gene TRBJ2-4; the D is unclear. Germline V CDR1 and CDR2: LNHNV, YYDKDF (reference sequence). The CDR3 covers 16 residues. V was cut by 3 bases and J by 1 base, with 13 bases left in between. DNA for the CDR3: TGTGCCACCAGCAGTCTAGGGTCTCGTGCCAAAAACATTCAGTACTTC. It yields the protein CATSSLGSRAKNIQYF.

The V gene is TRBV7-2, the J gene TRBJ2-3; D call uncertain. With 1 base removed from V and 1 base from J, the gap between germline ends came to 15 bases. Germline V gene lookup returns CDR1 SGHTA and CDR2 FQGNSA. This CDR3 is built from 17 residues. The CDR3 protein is CASSLGAWDSGTDTQYF. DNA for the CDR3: TGTGCCAGCAGCTTAGGGGCATGGGATTCCGGCACAGATACGCAGTATTTT. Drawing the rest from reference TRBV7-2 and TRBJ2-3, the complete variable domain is GAGVSQSPSNKVTEKGKDVELRCDPISGHTALYWYRQSLGQGLEFLIYFQGNSAPDKSGLPSDRFSAERTGGSVSTLTIQRTQQEDSAVYLCASSLGAWDSGTDTQYFGPGTRLTVL.

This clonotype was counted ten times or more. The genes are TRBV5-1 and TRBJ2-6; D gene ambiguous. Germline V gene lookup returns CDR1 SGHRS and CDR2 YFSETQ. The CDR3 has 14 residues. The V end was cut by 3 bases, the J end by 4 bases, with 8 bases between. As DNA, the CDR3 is TGCGCCAGCAGCTGGTACAGCGGGGCCAACGTCCTGACTTTC. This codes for CASSWYSGANVLTF.

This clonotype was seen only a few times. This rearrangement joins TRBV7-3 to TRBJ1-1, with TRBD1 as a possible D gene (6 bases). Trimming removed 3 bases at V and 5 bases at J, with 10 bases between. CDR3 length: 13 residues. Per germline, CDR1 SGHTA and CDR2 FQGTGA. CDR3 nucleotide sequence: TGTGCCAGCAGCTTCGACAGGTCTACTGAAGCTTTCTTT. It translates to CASSFDRSTEAFF.

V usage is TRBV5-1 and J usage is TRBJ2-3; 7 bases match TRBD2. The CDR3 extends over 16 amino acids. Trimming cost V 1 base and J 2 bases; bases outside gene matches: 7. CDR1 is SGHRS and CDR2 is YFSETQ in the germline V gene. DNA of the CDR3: TGCGCCAGCAGCTTGAGGGATAGCGGGTCCACAGATACGCAGTATTTT. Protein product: CASSLRDSGSTDTQYF.

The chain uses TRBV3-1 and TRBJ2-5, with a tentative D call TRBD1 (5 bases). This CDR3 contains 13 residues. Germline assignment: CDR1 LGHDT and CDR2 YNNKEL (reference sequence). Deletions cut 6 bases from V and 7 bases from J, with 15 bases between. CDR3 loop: CASSPRTQGTQYF. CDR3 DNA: TGTGCCAGCAGTCCAAGGACCCAGGGGACCCAGTACTTC.

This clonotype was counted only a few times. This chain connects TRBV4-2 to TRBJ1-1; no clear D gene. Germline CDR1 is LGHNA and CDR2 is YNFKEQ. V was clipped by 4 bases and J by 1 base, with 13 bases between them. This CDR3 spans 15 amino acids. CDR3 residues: CASSRGVIGNTEAFF. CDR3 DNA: TGTGCCAGCAGCCGCGGGGTCATCGGGAACACTGAAGCTTTCTTT.

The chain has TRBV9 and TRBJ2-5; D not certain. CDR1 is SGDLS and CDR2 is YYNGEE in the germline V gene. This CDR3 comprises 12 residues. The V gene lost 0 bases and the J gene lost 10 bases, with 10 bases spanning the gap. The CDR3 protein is CASSVEAGDQYF. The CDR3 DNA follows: TGTGCCAGCAGCGTAGAGGCCGGCGACCAGTACTTC. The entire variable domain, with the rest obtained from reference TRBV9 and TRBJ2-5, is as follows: DSGVTQTPKHLITATGQRVTLRCSPRSGDLSVYWYQQSLDQGLQFLIQYYNGEERAKGNILERFSAQQFPDLHSELNLSSLELGDSALYFCASSVEAGDQYFGPGTRLLVL.

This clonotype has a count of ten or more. CDR3 loop: CASSQGPGGRYEQYV. The CDR3 DNA sequence: TGTGCCAGCAGCCAAGGCCCCGGGGGTCGCTACGAGCAGTACGTC. This chain joins TRBV3-1 and TRBJ2-7; D is perhaps TRBD2 (6 bases). The CDR3 is 15 residues long. V was trimmed by 1 base and J by 3 bases, leaving 13 bases between them. Germline CDR1 is LGHDT and CDR2 is YNNKEL (reference sequence).

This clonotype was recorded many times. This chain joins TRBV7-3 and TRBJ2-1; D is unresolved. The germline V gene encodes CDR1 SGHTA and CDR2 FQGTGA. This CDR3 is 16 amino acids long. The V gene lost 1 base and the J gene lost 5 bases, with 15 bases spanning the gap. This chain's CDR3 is CASSLMATTIDNEQFF. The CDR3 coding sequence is TGTGCCAGCAGCTTAATGGCCACAACCATCGACAATGAGCAGTTCTTC.

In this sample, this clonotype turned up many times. In DNA form, the CDR3 reads TGTGCCAGCAGCTCCTCTCCTAGCACAGATACGCAGTATTTT. Its translation is CASSSSPSTDTQYF. The rearrangement joins TRBV7-6 to TRBJ2-3; D not certain. Germline CDR1 SGHVS, CDR2 FNYEAQ. With 4 bases removed from V and 0 bases from J, the gap between germline ends came to 8 bases. The CDR3 is 14 amino acids.